These 17 T cell receptor beta chains originate from one sample sequenced in a study of CD8 T cells in ankylosing spondylitis. Study-wide results and limits: Made up of eight or nine highly homologous variants, a TCR beta motif appeared characteristic of ankylosing spondylitis blood.

TCRdb ran MiXCR on the 5' RACE reads and lists one entry per CDR3 protein. The profile covers some 800,000 distinct CDR3 sequences, with 10% to 15% appearing a single time and less than 0.65% taken by the ten largest. No antigen has been assigned to these receptors. The specimen was blood, either unsorted or a sorted T cell fraction (not recorded which). The source is a male donor with ankylosing spondylitis.

The V and J genes are TRBV30 and TRBJ2-3, with unresolved D. The CDR3 extends over 11 amino acids. The germline gives CDR1 GTSNPN, CDR2 SVGIG (reference sequence). V was pared by 7 bases and J by 0 bases, with 5 bases between. The DNA for the CDR3 is TGTGCCTACCGGAGCACAGATACGCAGTATTTT. This encodes CAYRSTDTQYF.

The J gene is TRBJ1-5, the V gene TRBV7-8; the D is unclear. The V and J ends lost 5 bases and 3 bases respectively, with 14 bases between them. The V gene's germline CDR1 is SGHVS and CDR2 FQNEAQ. The CDR3 extends over 15 amino acids. CDR3 in amino acids: CASSPDGEPNQPQHF. The DNA for the CDR3 is TGTGCCAGCAGCCCGGACGGGGAACCCAATCAGCCCCAGCATTTT.

This clonotype was observed at least ten times. This chain links TRBV20-1 with TRBJ1-6; D is possibly TRBD1 (5 bases). The CDR3 spans 14 residues. Trimming pared 0 bases from V and 12 bases from J, leaving 15 bases between. Germline CDR1 is DFQATT and CDR2 is SNEGSKA (reference sequence). For the CDR3, the DNA is TGCAGTGCTAGAGAGGGGACCGCCTTTTTACCCCTCCACTTT. This gives the protein CSAREGTAFLPLHF.

This clonotype occurred many times. The V gene is TRBV10-3, the J gene TRBJ2-3; D is possibly TRBD2 (7 bases). This CDR3 contains 14 residues. Germline CDR1 and CDR2: ENHRY and SYGVKD. V lost 7 bases, J lost 0 bases, and 11 bases lay in between. The CDR3 region is CAIMAGASTDTQYF. The CDR3 DNA reads as TGTGCCATCATGGCGGGGGCAAGCACAGATACGCAGTATTTT.

This clonotype was seen more than once but under ten times. The rearrangement joins TRBV20-1 to TRBJ1-5; D is possibly TRBD1 (5 bases). The V end lost 2 bases, the J end lost 5 bases, and 10 bases lay between the germline ends. CDR1 and CDR2 from the germline V gene are DFQATT and SNEGSKA (reference sequence). The CDR3 loop spans 13 amino acids. CDR3 in DNA: TGCAGTGCTAGAAGGCAGGGCTATCAGCCCCAGCATTTT. It translates to CSARRQGYQPQHF.

This chain connects TRBV20-1 to TRBJ2-5; 8 positions agree with TRBD2. Trimming at V came to 6 bases and at J to 5 bases, leaving 11 bases not matched to a gene. This CDR3 is built from 14 residues. The germline V gene has CDR1 DFQATT and CDR2 SNEGSKA (reference sequence). The CDR3 nucleotides read TGCAGTGCCGAACCGGGACTAGGATCTGAGACCCAGTACTTC. Protein: CSAEPGLGSETQYF.

The rearrangement links TRBV5-1 to TRBJ2-4; 7 bases agree with TRBD1. The CDR3 contains 15 residues. Germline CDR1 and CDR2: SGHRS and YFSETQ. J lost 8 bases, V lost 3 bases, and 11 bases had no gene match. The CDR3 sequence is CASSSGAVGGDIQYF. For the CDR3, the DNA is TGCGCCAGCAGCTCCGGCGCTGTAGGGGGCGACATTCAGTACTTC.

This clonotype showed up just a few times. This chain joins TRBV12-3 or TRBV12-4 and TRBJ2-1; 13 bases are shared with TRBD2. V dropped 4 bases and J dropped 2; count of bases not matched to a gene: 8. This CDR3 is built from 18 residues. In DNA form, the CDR3 reads TGTGCCAGCAGTTCAACGGGACTAGCGGGACATCCCTACAATGAGCAGTTCTTC. It encodes CASSSTGLAGHPYNEQFF.

In its sample, this clonotype was seen many times. J is TRBJ2-7 and V is TRBV7-2; a weak D match, TRBD2 (6 bases). The germline V gene has CDR1 SGHTA and CDR2 FQGNSA. The V end was cut by 2 bases, the J end by 2 bases, with 10 bases between. The CDR3 length is 14 residues. The CDR3 region is CASSLRRETYEQYF. The CDR3 nucleotides read TGTGCCAGCAGCTTACGGCGGGAAACCTACGAGCAGTACTTC.

The chain carries TRBV4-2 and TRBJ2-1; TRBD2 aligns across 14 bases. This CDR3 has 17 residues. Germline trimming cut 0 bases from V and 7 bases from J; bases unmatched to any gene: 5. Germline V CDR1 and CDR2: LGHNA, YNFKEQ. The CDR3 region is CASSQDGTSGGRNEQFF. CDR3 bases: TGTGCCAGCAGCCAAGATGGGACTAGCGGGGGAAGGAATGAGCAGTTCTTC.

The sample holds many counts of this clonotype. This chain links TRBV29-1 with TRBJ2-2; unclear D gene. V gave up 6 bases and J gave up 6 bases, with 11 bases separating them. CDR3 length: 12 amino acids. CDR1 and CDR2 from the germline V gene are SQVTM and ANQGSEA. The CDR3 DNA is TGCAGCGTCAATAACGTCGCCGGGGAGCTGTTTTTT. Protein: CSVNNVAGELFF.

A few counts support this clonotype. V is TRBV20-1 and J is TRBJ2-2; TRBD2 agrees at 9 bases. V shed 0 bases, J shed 6 bases, and the junction held 2 bases outside the gene matches. In germline, CDR1 is DFQATT, CDR2 SNEGSKA (reference sequence). The CDR3 extends over 14 amino acids. As DNA, the CDR3 is TGCAGTGCTAGAGATAGCGGGGGCGCCGGGGAGCTGTTTTTT. This codes for CSARDSGGAGELFF.

The chain recombines TRBV20-1 with TRBJ2-5; D might be TRBD2 (6 bases). CDR3 length: 14 amino acids. Trimming took 3 bases from V and 3 from J, leaving 14 bases between them. In germline, CDR1 is DFQATT, CDR2 SNEGSKA (reference sequence). The CDR3 sequence: CSASRGTGKETQYF. The CDR3 DNA sequence: TGCAGTGCTAGCCGGGGGACGGGGAAAGAGACCCAGTACTTC.

J is TRBJ2-1 and V is TRBV25-1; 8 bases align to TRBD2. The CDR3 runs 15 residues. CDR1 is MGHDK and CDR2 is SYGVNS in the germline V gene. Germline trimming cut 2 bases from V and 7 bases from J; bases unmatched to any gene: 7. This CDR3 reads CASSEMSGRSNEQFF. The CDR3 nucleotides are TGTGCCAGCAGTGAAATGAGCGGGAGAAGTAATGAGCAGTTCTTC.

This clonotype showed up many times. This chain links TRBV12-3 or TRBV12-4 with TRBJ1-2, with unresolved D. The CDR3 runs to 14 residues. Trimming shortened V by 6 bases and J by 8 bases, and 19 bases separated the two germline ends. The chain's CDR3 is CASSFQGPYGGYTF. The CDR3 DNA is TGTGCCAGCAGCTTCCAAGGACCTTACGGGGGCTACACCTTC.

J is TRBJ2-1 and V is TRBV20-1, with 9 bases aligning to TRBD2. Germline assignment: CDR1 DFQATT and CDR2 SNEGSKA (reference sequence). This CDR3 spans 14 amino acids. The CDR3 nucleotides are TGCAGCCCGGGGGGGGCGGGAGGGAACAATGAGCAGTTCTTC. Its protein is CSPGGAGGNNEQFF.

In this sample, this clonotype turned up a few times. V is TRBV20-1 and J is TRBJ2-3, with 14 bases fitting TRBD2. This CDR3 contains 14 residues. J lost 4 bases, V lost 7 bases, and 4 bases had no gene match. The germline V gene encodes CDR1 DFQATT and CDR2 SNEGSKA (reference sequence). In nucleotides, the CDR3 is TGCAGTGGATTGACTAGCGGGAGGGCAGATACGCAGTATTTT. The encoded protein is CSGLTSGRADTQYF.